Listed here are 10 T cell receptor beta chains from one sample, sequenced in a study of blood T cell repertoires in COVID-19. Measured with immunoSEQ multiplex PCR; TCRdb has only the in-frame clones, and not every one. The repertoire consists of about 180,000 clones, with roughly 80% occurring once and the leading ten covering under 8.5%. Material: peripheral blood. The receptors shown here come from a human donor in a cohort sampled during active COVID-19.

This chain links TRBV3-1 (or the pseudogene TRBV3-2) with TRBJ1-1; possible D gene TRBD1, 5 bases. This CDR3 region has 12 residues. Germline assignment: CDR1 LGHDT and CDR2 YNNKEL (reference sequence). Trimming cost V 1 base and J 9 bases, with 9 bases left between them. CDR3 bases: TGTGCCAGCAGCCAAGGGGGGGTGCAAGCTTTCTTT. Its protein product is CASSQGGVQAFF.

This clone has only one observation. This chain joins TRBV30 and TRBJ2-1; TRBD1 matches 8 bases. V lost 0 bases and J lost 10; bases outside the gene matches: 5. This CDR3 contains 13 residues. The germline CDR1 and CDR2 sequences are GTSNPN and SVGIG (reference sequence). In DNA, the CDR3 is TGTGCCTGGAGTGTACCAGGGGGCCACGAGCAGTTCTTC. Amino acids: CAWSVPGGHEQFF.

The chain couples TRBV27 to TRBJ2-7; 8 bases are a match to TRBD1. The CDR3 spans 16 residues. The germline V gene has CDR1 MNHEY and CDR2 SMNVEV (reference sequence). J was trimmed by 2 bases and V by 8 bases; bases with no gene match: 14. CDR3 loop: CASRRGPGLDAYEQYF. The CDR3 DNA sequence: TGTGCCAGCCGCAGGGGGCCGGGACTTGACGCCTACGAGCAGTACTTC.

This clone was found once. The chain links TRBV6-1 to TRBJ2-5; possible D gene TRBD1, 6 bases. CDR1 is MNHNS and CDR2 is SASEGT in the germline V gene. Trimming took off 3 bases at V and 3 bases at J, with 8 bases between the two ends. The CDR3 extends over 13 amino acids. As DNA, the CDR3 is TGTGCCAGCAGTGACAGGGGCGAAGAGACCCAGTACTTC. Its translation: CASSDRGEETQYF.

This chain connects TRBV4-2 to TRBJ2-6, with 7 bases identical to TRBD1. Unmatched junction bases numbered 11, after V lost 6 bases and J lost 3 bases. The germline V gene encodes CDR1 LGHNA and CDR2 YNFKEQ. The CDR3 covers 17 residues. The CDR3 loop reads CASRRSAGGDGANVLTF. As DNA, the CDR3 is TGTGCCAGCAGACGCTCGGCAGGGGGAGATGGGGCCAACGTCCTGACTTTC.

This rearrangement joins TRBV9 to TRBJ2-1; D perhaps matches TRBD1 (6 bases). Germline CDR1 is SGDLS and CDR2 is YYNGEE. This CDR3 comprises 13 residues. The V gene lost 3 bases and the J gene lost 7 bases, with 11 bases spanning the gap. The CDR3 here is CASSGPGANEQFF. CDR3 coding DNA: TGTGCCAGCAGCGGGCCAGGGGCGAATGAGCAGTTCTTC.

This chain uses TRBV11-3 with TRBJ2-7, with TRBD1 identical over 7 bases. This CDR3 has 16 residues. The V segment lost 2 bases and the J segment 5 bases; nucleotides outside the gene matches: 12. Germline CDR1 reads SGHNT; CDR2 reads YENEEA. The CDR3 protein is CASSLPSRGRVDEQYF. DNA for the CDR3: TGTGCCAGCAGCTTACCGTCAAGGGGGCGCGTTGACGAGCAGTACTTC.

V usage is TRBV10-1 and J usage is TRBJ1-4, with D possibly being TRBD1 (6 bases). V shed 4 bases and J shed 0 bases, with 21 bases lying between them. The CDR3 runs 19 residues. Germline CDR1 reads WNHNN; CDR2 reads SYGVQD (reference sequence). The CDR3 is CASSVIGQRGIPTNEKLFF. The CDR3, as DNA: TGCGCCAGCAGTGTGATCGGACAGAGGGGAATCCCAACTAATGAAAAACTGTTTTTT.

This chain uses TRBV24-1 with TRBJ1-5; D call uncertain. The CDR3 consists of 12 residues. CDR1 KGHDR and CDR2 SFDVKD come from the germline V gene. Trimming removed 4 bases at V and 9 bases at J, with 9 bases between. The CDR3 here is CATSDAAGPQHF. The CDR3 bases are TGTGCCACCAGTGACGCTGCAGGGCCCCAGCATTTT.

The chain carries TRBV9 and TRBJ2-2, with D possibly matching TRBD1 (5 bases). The CDR3 spans 16 residues. V gave up 0 bases and J gave up 4 bases, with 13 bases separating them. Germline V gene sequence: CDR1 SGDLS, CDR2 YYNGEE. The CDR3, as DNA: TGTGCCAGCAGCGTAGACTGGCAGGGTGGCACCGGGGAGCTGTTTTTT. Translated: CASSVDWQGGTGELFF.